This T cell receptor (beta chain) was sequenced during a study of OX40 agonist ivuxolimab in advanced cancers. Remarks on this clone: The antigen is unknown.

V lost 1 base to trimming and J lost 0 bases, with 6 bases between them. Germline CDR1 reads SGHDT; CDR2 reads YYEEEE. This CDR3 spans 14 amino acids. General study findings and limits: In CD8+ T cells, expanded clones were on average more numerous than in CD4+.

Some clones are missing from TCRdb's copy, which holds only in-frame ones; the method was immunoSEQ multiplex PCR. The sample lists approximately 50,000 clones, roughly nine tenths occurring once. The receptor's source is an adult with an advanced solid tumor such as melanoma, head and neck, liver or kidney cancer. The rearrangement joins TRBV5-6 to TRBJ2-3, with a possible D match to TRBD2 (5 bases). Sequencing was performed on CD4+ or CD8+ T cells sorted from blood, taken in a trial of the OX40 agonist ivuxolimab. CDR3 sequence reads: CASSLSGSTDTQYF. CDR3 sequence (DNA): TGTGCCAGCAGCTTGTCGGGGAGCACAGATACGCAGTATTTT.